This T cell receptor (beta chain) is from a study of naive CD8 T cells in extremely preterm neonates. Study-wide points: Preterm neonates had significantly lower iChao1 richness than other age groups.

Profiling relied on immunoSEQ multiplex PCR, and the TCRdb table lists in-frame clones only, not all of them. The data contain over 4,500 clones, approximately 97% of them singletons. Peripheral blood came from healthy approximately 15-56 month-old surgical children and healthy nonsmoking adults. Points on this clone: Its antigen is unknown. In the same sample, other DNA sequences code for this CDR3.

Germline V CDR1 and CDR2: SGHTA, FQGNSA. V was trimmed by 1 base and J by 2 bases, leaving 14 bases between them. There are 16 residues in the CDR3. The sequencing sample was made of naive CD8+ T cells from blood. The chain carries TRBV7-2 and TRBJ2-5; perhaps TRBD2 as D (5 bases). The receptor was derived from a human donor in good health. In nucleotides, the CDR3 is TGTGCCAGCAGCTTAGTTGGGAGTCGGGGACAAGAGACCCAGTACTTC. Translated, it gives CASSLVGSRGQETQYF.